This T cell receptor beta chain derives from a study of CXCR3-negative and CXCR3-positive naive CD8 T cells. On this clonotype: No antigen is known for it.

Study results and caveats: Similarly elevated diversity marked both naive subsets, with memory CD8+ cells showing far lower diversity.

The method, 5' RACE with UMI labels, was used to prepare the TRB cDNA libraries. TCRdb reanalyzed the 5' RACE reads and collapses them to one entry per CDR3 protein, without DNA. The sample yields approximately 56,000 distinct CDR3 sequences, of which the top ten take up under 25%. CDR1 and CDR2 from the germline V gene are LNHNV and YYDKDF (reference sequence). There are 16 residues in the CDR3. This chain links TRBV15 with TRBJ2-1; TCRdb selects TRBD2, and the lack of DNA leaves this call unchecked. The receptor comes from a human donor in good health. Some clones in this sample may be carry-over from other donors' samples. Sequencing was done on a sample of memory CD8+ T cells from blood. CDR3 region: CATSRDASGFYNEQFF.